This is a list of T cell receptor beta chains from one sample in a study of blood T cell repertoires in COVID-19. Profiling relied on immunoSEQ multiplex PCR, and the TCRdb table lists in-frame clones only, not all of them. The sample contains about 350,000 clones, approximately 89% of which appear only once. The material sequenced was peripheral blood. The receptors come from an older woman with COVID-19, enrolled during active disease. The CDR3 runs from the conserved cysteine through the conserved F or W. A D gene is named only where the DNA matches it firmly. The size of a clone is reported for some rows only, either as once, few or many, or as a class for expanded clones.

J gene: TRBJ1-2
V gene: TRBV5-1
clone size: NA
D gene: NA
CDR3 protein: CASRAGTNYGYTF
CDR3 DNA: TGCGCCAGCAGAGCCGGGACAAACTATGGCTACACCTTC

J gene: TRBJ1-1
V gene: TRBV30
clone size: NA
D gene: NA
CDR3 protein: CAWRQALMNTEAFF
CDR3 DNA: TGTGCCTGGCGACAGGCCTTAATGAACACTGAAGCTTTCTTT

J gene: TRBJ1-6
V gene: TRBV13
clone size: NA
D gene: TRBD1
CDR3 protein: CASSSTGEYNSPLHF
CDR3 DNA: TGTGCCAGCAGCTCTACAGGGGAGTATAATTCACCCCTCCACTTT

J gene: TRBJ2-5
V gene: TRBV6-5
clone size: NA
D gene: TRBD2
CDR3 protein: CASRTSGRETQYF
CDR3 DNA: TGTGCCAGCAGGACTAGCGGCCGAGAGACCCAGTACTTC

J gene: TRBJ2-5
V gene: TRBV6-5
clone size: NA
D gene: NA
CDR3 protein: CASSYERAETQYF
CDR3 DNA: TGTGCCAGCAGTTACGAGCGGGCAGAGACCCAGTACTTC

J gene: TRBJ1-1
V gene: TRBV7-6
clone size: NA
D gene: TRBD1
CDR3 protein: CASPPERGPNTEAFF
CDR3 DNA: TGTGCCAGTCCCCCCGAGAGGGGGCCGAACACTGAAGCTTTCTTT

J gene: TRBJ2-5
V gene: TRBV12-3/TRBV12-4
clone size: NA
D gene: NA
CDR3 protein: CASSLQETQYF
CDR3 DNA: TGTGCCAGCAGCCTACAAGAGACCCAGTACTTC

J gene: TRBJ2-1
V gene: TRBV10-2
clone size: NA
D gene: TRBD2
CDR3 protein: CASSLTSGGAGAYNEQFF
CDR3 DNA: TGCGCCAGCAGCCTGACTAGCGGGGGGGCCGGGGCCTACAATGAGCAGTTCTTC

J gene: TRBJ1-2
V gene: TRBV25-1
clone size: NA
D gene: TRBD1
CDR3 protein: CASGGSGFGTGGVSGYTF
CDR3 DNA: TGTGCCAGCGGGGGCTCGGGGTTCGGGACAGGGGGCGTCAGCGGCTACACCTTC

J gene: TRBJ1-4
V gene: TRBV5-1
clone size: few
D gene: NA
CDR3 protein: CASASGQGSPNEKLFF
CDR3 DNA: TGCGCCAGCGCTTCGGGGCAGGGGTCGCCTAATGAAAAACTGTTTTTT

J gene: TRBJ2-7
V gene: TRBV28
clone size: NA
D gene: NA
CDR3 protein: CASSLDYEQYF
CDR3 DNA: TGTGCCAGCAGTCTAGACTACGAGCAGTACTTC

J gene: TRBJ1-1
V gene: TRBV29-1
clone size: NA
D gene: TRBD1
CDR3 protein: CSVGWTGRAFF
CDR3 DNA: TGCAGCGTTGGATGGACAGGCCGGGCTTTCTTT

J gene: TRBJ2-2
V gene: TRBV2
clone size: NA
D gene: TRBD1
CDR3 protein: CASGTGGWGGELFF
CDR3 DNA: TGTGCCAGTGGGACAGGGGGCTGGGGCGGGGAGCTGTTTTTT

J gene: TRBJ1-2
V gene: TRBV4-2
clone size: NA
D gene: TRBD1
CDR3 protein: CASSEPGTGGYGYTF
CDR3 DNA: TGTGCCAGCAGCGAACCCGGGACAGGGGGGTATGGCTACACCTTC

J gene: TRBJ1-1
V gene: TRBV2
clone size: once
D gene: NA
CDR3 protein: CASSGEGPEAFF
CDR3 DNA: TGTGCCAGCAGTGGGGAGGGTCCTGAAGCTTTCTTT

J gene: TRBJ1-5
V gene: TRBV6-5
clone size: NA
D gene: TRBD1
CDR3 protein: CASTGQGHQPQHF
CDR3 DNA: TGTGCCAGCACCGGACAGGGACATCAGCCCCAGCATTTT

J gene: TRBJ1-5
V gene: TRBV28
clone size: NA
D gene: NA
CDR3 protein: CASSSERPQHF
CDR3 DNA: TGTGCCAGCAGTTCAGAAAGGCCCCAGCATTTT

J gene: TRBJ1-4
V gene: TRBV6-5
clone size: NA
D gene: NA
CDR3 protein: CASKKGPGGEKLFF
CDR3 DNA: TGTGCCAGCAAAAAGGGGCCCGGAGGGGAAAAACTGTTTTTT

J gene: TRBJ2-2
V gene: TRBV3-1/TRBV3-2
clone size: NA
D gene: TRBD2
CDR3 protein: CASSQEVAGWTGELFF
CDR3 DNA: TGTGCCAGCAGTCAAGAGGTAGCGGGGTGGACCGGGGAGCTGTTTTTT

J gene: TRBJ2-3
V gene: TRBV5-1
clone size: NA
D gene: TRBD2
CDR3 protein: CASSLGRLANFADTQYF
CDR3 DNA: TGCGCCAGCAGCTTGGGGAGACTAGCAAATTTCGCAGATACGCAGTATTTT

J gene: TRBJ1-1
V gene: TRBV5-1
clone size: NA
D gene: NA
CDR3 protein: CASSEFMNTEAFF
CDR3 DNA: TGCGCCAGCAGCGAGTTCATGAACACTGAAGCTTTCTTT

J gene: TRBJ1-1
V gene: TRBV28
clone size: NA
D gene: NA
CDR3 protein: CASSSPLGRGKEAFF
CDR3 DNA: TGTGCCAGCAGCTCCCCTCTAGGCAGGGGTAAGGAAGCTTTCTTT

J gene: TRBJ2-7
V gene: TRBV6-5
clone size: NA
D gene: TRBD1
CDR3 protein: CASSPRTGPYEQYF
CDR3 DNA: TGTGCCAGCAGCCCCCGGACAGGGCCCTACGAGCAGTACTTC

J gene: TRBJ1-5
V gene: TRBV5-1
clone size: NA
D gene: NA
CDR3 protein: CASSSYGGSPQHF
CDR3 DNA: TGCGCCAGCAGCTCCTACGGGGGGTCCCCCCAGCATTTT

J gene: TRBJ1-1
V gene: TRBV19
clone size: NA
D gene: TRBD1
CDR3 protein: CASSTHGQGNTEAFF
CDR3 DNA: TGTGCCAGTAGTACCCACGGACAGGGGAACACTGAAGCTTTCTTT

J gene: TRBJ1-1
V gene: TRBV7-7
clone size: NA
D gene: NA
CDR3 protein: CASSQTRNTEAFF
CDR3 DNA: TGTGCCAGCAGCCAGACAAGGAACACTGAAGCTTTCTTT

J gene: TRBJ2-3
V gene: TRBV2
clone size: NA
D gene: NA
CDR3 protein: CASRGDWPSTDTQYF
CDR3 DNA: TGTGCCAGCAGGGGGGACTGGCCTAGCACAGATACGCAGTATTTT

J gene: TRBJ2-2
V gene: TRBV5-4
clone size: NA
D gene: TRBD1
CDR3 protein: CASSLKTGVTGELFF
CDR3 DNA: TGTGCCAGCAGCTTGAAAACAGGGGTCACCGGGGAGCTGTTTTTT